This TCR beta chain appears in the sequencing data of a study of shared clonotypes between healthy human individuals. The CDR3 covers 13 residues. In germline, CDR1 is SNHLY, CDR2 FYNNEI. Trimming shortened V by 7 bases and J by 3 bases, and 7 bases separated the two germline ends. This clone was seen many times. The same CDR3 is also encoded by other DNA sequences in this sample. Sequencing used immunoSEQ multiplex PCR; TCRdb keeps in-frame clones, though not all of them. The data show some 630,000 clones, with approximately 79% seen just once and less than 2% held by the top ten. This receptor was taken from a woman aged 30 to 39 in good health. The sequencing input was memory CD4+ T cells sorted from blood. The subset is: CD45RA-negative fraction. This rearrangement joins TRBV2 to TRBJ2-6, with unresolved D. The CDR3 spells CASTLSGANVLTF. The CDR3 DNA reads TGTGCCAGCACACTTAGTGGGGCCAACGTCCTGACTTTC.